A single T cell receptor beta chain is shown here with its context. What this receptor recognizes is not known. Base qualities were left out, and no much larger clone turns up one base away. The CDR3 regions of human TCRbeta chains were analyzed by immunosequencing. The study's processing was this. Repertoire TCRs were matched against a reference library of SARS-CoV-2-specific TCRs generated with the MIRA antigen-specificity platform. Breadth meant the fraction of unique TCRs that were SARS-CoV-2-associated, whereas depth meant the fraction of total T cells that were SARS-CoV-2-associated. Using the MIRA data, each spike-specific TCR was assigned both to the spike region to which the TCR was reactive and to a CD4 or CD8 class. Log10-transformed breadth and depth values were compared by one-way ANOVA with Sidak's multiple comparisons tests. The source is immuneACCESS, and TCRdb retained only in-frame sequences with V and J called. Part of the clones is not carried over; for the studies checked, unresolved V genes explain less than half of this, and the remainder is unexplained. V, J and clone size reflect that table, while D and trimming were determined from the DNA. This sample comprises roughly 100,000 clones, about 90% of them detected only once. 4% to 6% of the sample is held by the ten biggest clonotypes.

This sample was taken from a study of T cell responses to AZD1222 COVID-19 vaccine (dated by TCRdb to the early 2020s). With respect to the entire study: AZD1222 recipients given second doses at about 4 weeks or at about 12 weeks were pooled, since spike-specific TCR depth and breadth were not found to differ between the two schedules. TCR sequencing covered 233 trial participants: 207 given two doses of AZD1222 and 26 given two doses of MenACWY control vaccine. Trial participants were enrolled by age into 18-55, 56-69 and 70-plus year subgroups, with approximately 160, 26 and 62 TCR-sequenced participants respectively.

The time point tag for this specimen amounts to: baseline before first vaccination. Samples from vaccinated people were obtained from the UK trials COV001 and COV002, which included a single-blind randomized controlled phase 2/3 trial of AZD1222 (ChAdOx1 nCoV-19) in healthy adults. For TCRbeta chain sequencing, PBMC samples from trial participants were taken at day 0 and at day 28 after the second dose. The research as a whole found: Because no samples from the day 14 peak response were available, repertoires could be characterized only after the peak T cell response. Only six AZD1222 recipients were SARS-CoV-2 seropositive at baseline, limiting conclusions about previously exposed vaccinees. In the small 56-69-year group, the increase in depth fell short of significance, most likely because of low power. Participants were mostly white British and included more females than males, and it was suggested by the authors that clonal diversity may have been underestimated. Epitopes outside the regions mutated in the B.1.351 and B.1.1.7 variants were reportedly recognized by nearly half of the unique spike-specific TCRs. Vaccine-associated CD4 TCRs spanned the whole spike protein, with dominant responses in regions 160-218 and 743-854. Spike-specific TCR breadth and depth rose significantly after two AZD1222 doses compared with day 0 and with MenACWY recipients.

The cysteine opens and the phenylalanine closes a CDR3 of 18 amino acids. Of all the DNA, just the CDR3 is kept, 54 bases in frame from base 1. The junction shows trimming of 5 bases on V and 1 base on J, and the gene matches do not reach 9 bases of it. The germline V gene (reference sequence) specifies PRHDT as CDR1 and FYEKMQ as CDR2. The starting material was peripheral blood, obtained on day 0 of AZD1222 vaccination. Here the chain combines TRBV13 and TRBJ1-6; 9 nucleotides in the junction match TRBD1. The sequence was collected from an adult in good health. Read as DNA, the sequence is TGTGCCAGCAGCGGCGGACAGGGGTTCGGGTCCTATAATTCACCCCTCCACTTT. This encodes CASSGGQGFGSYNSPLHF.